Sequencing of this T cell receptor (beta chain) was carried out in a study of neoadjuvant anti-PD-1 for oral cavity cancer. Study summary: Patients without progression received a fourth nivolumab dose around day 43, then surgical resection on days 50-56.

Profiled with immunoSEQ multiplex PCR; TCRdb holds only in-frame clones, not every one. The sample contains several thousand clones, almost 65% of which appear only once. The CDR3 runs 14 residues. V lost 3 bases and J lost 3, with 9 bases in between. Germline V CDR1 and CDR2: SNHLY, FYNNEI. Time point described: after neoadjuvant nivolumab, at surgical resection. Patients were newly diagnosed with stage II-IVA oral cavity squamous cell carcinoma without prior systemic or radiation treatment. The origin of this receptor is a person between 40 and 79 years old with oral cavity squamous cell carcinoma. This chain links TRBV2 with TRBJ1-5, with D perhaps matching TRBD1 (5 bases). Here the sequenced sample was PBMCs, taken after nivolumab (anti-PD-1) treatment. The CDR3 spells CASSEGGNNQPQHF. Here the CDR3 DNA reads TGTGCCAGCAGTGAGGGGGGAAACAATCAGCCCCAGCATTTT.